This T cell receptor beta chain was documented in a study of blood T cell repertoires in COVID-19. Turning to the study itself: COVID-19 samples collected from the United States, Italy and Spain covered acute and convalescent phases. PBMCs, B-cell-depleted T cells, or T cells were the source of the cDNA or gDNA that made up the material.

V lost 0 bases, J lost 0 bases, and 9 bases lay in between. The CDR3 sequence is 16 residues long. Germline assignment: CDR1 ENHRY and CDR2 SYGVKD. Under the authors' procedure: Reference gene primer amplification yielded estimated nucleated cell counts. Repertoires were generated with immunoSEQ multiplex PCR, while TCRdb's copy carries only in-frame clones and drops some. V, J and clone size are taken as reported in that table, and D and trimming were inferred from the DNA itself. This table holds 150,000 to 200,000 clones, 86% found once. The chain recombines TRBV10-3 with TRBJ1-5, with D possibly TRBD1 on 5 matching bases. This clonotype was sampled from a woman aged 70 to 79 with acute or convalescent COVID-19. The source material was peripheral blood. The CDR3 loop is CAISESGPYSNQPQHF. CDR3 nucleotide sequence: TGTGCCATCAGTGAGTCGGGGCCTTATAGCAATCAGCCCCAGCATTTT.